One and the same sample provided the 6 T cell receptor beta chains below, sequenced in a study of blood T cell repertoires in COVID-19. Data came from immunoSEQ multiplex PCR; TCRdb stores just in-frame clones and leaves some out. The sample has roughly 180,000 clones; about 91% are singletons. Specimen: peripheral blood. The receptors here all came from a woman aged 25-40 years with acute or convalescent COVID-19.

This clone was found once. CDR3 in DNA: TGTGCCTGGAGGGGACAGGGAACGAACACTGAAGCTTTCTTT. It is translated as CAWRGQGTNTEAFF. The chain has TRBV30 and TRBJ1-1; 9 positions agree with TRBD1. V shed 3 bases, J shed 1 base, and the junction held 3 bases outside the gene matches. The CDR3 sequence is 14 residues long. CDR1 is GTSNPN, CDR2 SVGIG, per germline (reference sequence).

This chain connects TRBV27 to TRBJ2-1; 8 bases are shared with TRBD2. Germline CDR1 MNHEY, CDR2 SMNVEV (reference sequence). The CDR3 consists of 15 residues. J gave up 1 base and V 2 bases, and 1 base lay outside the gene matches. The CDR3 region is CASSLSGSSYNEQFF. CDR3 bases: TGTGCCAGCAGTTTAAGCGGGAGTTCCTACAATGAGCAGTTCTTC.

This sequence joins TRBV5-1 and TRBJ2-7; D is possibly TRBD2 (6 bases). CDR1 and CDR2 from the germline V gene are SGHRS and YFSETQ. Trimming took 6 bases from V and 7 from J, leaving 23 bases between them. There are 15 residues in the CDR3. CDR3 coding DNA: TGCGCCAGCACCCCGTTTACTAGCTCTTCTACGGAGCAGTACTTC. It codes for CASTPFTSSSTEQYF.

V gene TRBV7-8 combines with J gene TRBJ2-3; 13 bases fit TRBD2. The CDR3 loop spans 17 amino acids. V lost 5 bases to trimming and J lost 4 bases; unmatched junction nucleotides: 9. Germline CDR1 is SGHVS and CDR2 is FQNEAQ. The CDR3, as DNA: TGTGCCAGCAGCACAGGACTAGCGGGAGCCCCGCCAGATACGCAGTATTTT. It is translated as CASSTGLAGAPPDTQYF. Full variable domain (missing parts from reference TRBV7-8 and TRBJ2-3): GAGVSQSPRYKVAKRGQDVALRCDPISGHVSLFWYQQALGQGPEFLTYFQNEAQLDKSGLPSDRFFAERPEGSVSTLKIQRTQQEDSAVYLCASSTGLAGAPPDTQYFGPGTRLTVL.

This chain uses TRBV19 with TRBJ1-5, with D tentatively TRBD1 (5 bases). V was clipped by 2 bases and J by 4 bases, with 12 bases between them. CDR3 size: 15 residues. Germline assignment: CDR1 LNHDA and CDR2 SQIVND (reference sequence). This CDR3 is CASSITGHPNQPQHF. As DNA, the CDR3 is TGTGCCAGTAGTATAACTGGACACCCGAATCAGCCCCAGCATTTT.

V gene TRBV30 combines with J gene TRBJ2-7; D is ambiguous. Deletions cut 0 bases from V and 2 bases from J, with 11 bases between. The germline CDR1 and CDR2 sequences are GTSNPN and SVGIG (reference sequence). The CDR3 contains 14 residues. In DNA, the CDR3 is TGTGCCTGGAGTGTACAGTTGGGCCCCTACGAGCAGTACTTC. Encoded protein: CAWSVQLGPYEQYF.